These 3 T cell receptor beta chains share one sample of origin, sequenced in a study of blood T cells in healthy people across ages. A J-beta primer mix and a sample-barcoded 5' primer were used in a second PCR of roughly 6 to 11 cycles. TCRdb itself ran the 5' RACE reads through MiXCR, one entry per CDR3 protein. The table shows roughly 800,000 distinct CDR3 sequences, with about 48% occurring only once. The specimen sequenced was blood. The receptors here all came from an older man in good health.

The chain is built from TRBV27 and TRBJ2-3, with 9 bases identical to TRBD2. The length of the CDR3 is 17 residues. CDR1 and CDR2 from the germline V gene are MNHEY and SMNVEV (reference sequence). V gave up 4 bases and J gave up 14 bases; unmatched junction bases: 22. The CDR3 DNA reads TGTGCCAGCAGTTCCCCGCGTCGCGGGAGGGAGCACAGATACGCGTATTTT. Translated: CASSSPRRGREHRYAYF.

The chain has TRBV3-1 and TRBJ2-5; TRBD2 aligns across 11 bases. V trimming: 4 bases; J trimming: 5 bases; junction bases outside the gene matches: 6. The CDR3 is made up of 15 amino acids. Per the germline V gene, CDR1 is LGHDT and CDR2 is YNNKEL (reference sequence). Here the CDR3 reads CASSPVAGGPETQYF. CDR3 DNA sequence: TGTGCCAGCAGCCCCGTAGCGGGAGGGCCCGAGACCCAGTACTTC.

This clonotype was counted a few times. The gene calls are TRBV7-2 and TRBJ2-1; 8 nucleotides agree with TRBD2. There are 15 residues in the CDR3. With V trimmed by 3 bases and J by 4 bases, 5 bases remained unmatched. Germline loops: CDR1 SGHTA, CDR2 FQGNSA. CDR3 loop: CASSFGSGGYNEQFF. The CDR3 nucleotides read TGTGCCAGCAGCTTTGGGAGCGGGGGATACAATGAGCAGTTCTTC.